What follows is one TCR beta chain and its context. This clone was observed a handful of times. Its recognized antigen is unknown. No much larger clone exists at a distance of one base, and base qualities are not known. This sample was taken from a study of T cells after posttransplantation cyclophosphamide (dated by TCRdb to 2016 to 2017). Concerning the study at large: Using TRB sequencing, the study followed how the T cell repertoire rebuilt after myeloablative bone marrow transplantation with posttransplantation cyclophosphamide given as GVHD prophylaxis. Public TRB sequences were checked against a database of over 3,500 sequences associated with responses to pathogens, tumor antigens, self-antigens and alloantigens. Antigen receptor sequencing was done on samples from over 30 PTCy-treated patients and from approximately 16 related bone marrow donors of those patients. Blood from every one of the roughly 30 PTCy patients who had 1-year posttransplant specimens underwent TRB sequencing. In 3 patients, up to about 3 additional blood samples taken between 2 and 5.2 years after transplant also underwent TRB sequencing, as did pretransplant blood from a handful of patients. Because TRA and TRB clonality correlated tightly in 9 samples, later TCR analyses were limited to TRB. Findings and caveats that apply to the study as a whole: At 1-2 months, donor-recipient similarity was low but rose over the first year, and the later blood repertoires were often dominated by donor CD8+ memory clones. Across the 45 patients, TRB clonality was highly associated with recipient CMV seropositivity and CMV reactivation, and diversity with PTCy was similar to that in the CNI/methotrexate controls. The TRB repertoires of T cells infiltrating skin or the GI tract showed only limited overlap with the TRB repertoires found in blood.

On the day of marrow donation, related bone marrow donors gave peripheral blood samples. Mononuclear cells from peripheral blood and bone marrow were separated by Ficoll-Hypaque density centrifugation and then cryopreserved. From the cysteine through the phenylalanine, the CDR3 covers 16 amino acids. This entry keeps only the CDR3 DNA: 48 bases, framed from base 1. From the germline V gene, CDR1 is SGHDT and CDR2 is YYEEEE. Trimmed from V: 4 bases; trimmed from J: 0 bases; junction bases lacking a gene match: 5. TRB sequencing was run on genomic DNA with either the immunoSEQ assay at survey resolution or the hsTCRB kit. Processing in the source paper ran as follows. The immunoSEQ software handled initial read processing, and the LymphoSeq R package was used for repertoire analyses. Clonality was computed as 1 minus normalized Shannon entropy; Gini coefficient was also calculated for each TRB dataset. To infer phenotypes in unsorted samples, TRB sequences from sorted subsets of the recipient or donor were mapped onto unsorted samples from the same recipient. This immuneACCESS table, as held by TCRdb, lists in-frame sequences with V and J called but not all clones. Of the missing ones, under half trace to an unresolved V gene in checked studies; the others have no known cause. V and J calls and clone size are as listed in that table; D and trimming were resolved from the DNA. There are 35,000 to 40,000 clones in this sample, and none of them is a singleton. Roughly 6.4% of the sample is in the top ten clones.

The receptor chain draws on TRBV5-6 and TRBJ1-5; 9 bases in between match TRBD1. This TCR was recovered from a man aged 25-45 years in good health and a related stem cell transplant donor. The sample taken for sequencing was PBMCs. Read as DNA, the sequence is TGTGCCAGCAGCGCAGACAGGGGGTATAGCAATCAGCCCCAGCATTTT. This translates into CASSADRGYSNQPQHF.